A selection of T cell receptor beta chains follows, all from one sample in a study of response to subunit inactivated influenza vaccine. In TCRdb, the RT-PCR reads were re-called with MiXCR into one record per CDR3 protein. Among hundreds of thousands of distinct CDR3 sequences listed, approximately 17% were seen once. This specimen consisted of PBMCs from blood, obtained 5 days after vaccination. Source of these receptors: a middle-aged man who received an inactivated influenza vaccine. CDR3s include the opening cysteine and the closing phenylalanine or tryptophan. Fields, in order: CDR3 length, J gene, D gene, clone size, V gene, CDR3 protein, CDR3 DNA. A D gene is named only where the DNA matches it firmly. Size tells how often a clone was seen (once, few, many) or the class of an expanded clone, and some rows leave it out.

length: 11
J: TRBJ1-2
D: NA
size: NA
V: TRBV4-3
CDR3: CASSGNYGYTF
DNA: TGCGCCAGCAGCGGAAACTATGGCTACACCTTC

length: 15
J: TRBJ2-5
D: TRBD2
size: NA
V: TRBV29-1
CDR3: CSVESPGGPLDTQYF
DNA: TGCAGCGTTGAATCCCCGGGAGGGCCCTTGGACACCCAGTACTTC

length: 15
J: TRBJ2-1
D: TRBD2
size: few
V: TRBV27
CDR3: CASSPRTSGSYEQFF
DNA: TGTGCCAGCAGCCCCAGGACTAGCGGGAGCTATGAGCAGTTCTTC

length: 15
J: TRBJ2-1
D: NA
size: NA
V: TRBV20-1
CDR3: CSARESYFWDNEQFF
DNA: TGCAGTGCTCGCGAGTCCTACTTTTGGGACAATGAGCAGTTCTTC

length: 15
J: TRBJ2-7
D: NA
size: NA
V: TRBV6-1
CDR3: CASSEVGGMGYEQYF
DNA: TGTGCCAGCAGTGAAGTTGGGGGGATGGGGTACGAGCAGTACTTC

length: 16
J: TRBJ2-5
D: TRBD2
size: NA
V: TRBV5-1
CDR3: CASSSSGGGVGETQYF
DNA: TGCGCCAGCAGCTCTAGCGGGGGCGGGGTCGGTGAGACCCAGTACTTC

length: 13
J: TRBJ2-7
D: NA
size: NA
V: TRBV27
CDR3: CASGRTEGYEQYF
DNA: TGTGCCAGCGGCCGGACAGAAGGCTACGAGCAGTACTTC

length: 14
J: TRBJ2-1
D: TRBD2
size: NA
V: TRBV4-2
CDR3: CASSQDGGGIEQFF
DNA: TGTGCCAGCAGCCAAGATGGGGGGGGGATTGAGCAGTTCTTC

length: 11
J: TRBJ1-2
D: NA
size: NA
V: TRBV10-3
CDR3: CAIGAGYGYTF
DNA: TGTGCCATCGGTGCAGGCTATGGCTACACCTTC

length: 14
J: TRBJ2-2
D: NA
size: many
V: TRBV15
CDR3: CATTLSGNTGELFF
DNA: TGTGCCACCACACTTTCAGGGAACACCGGGGAGCTGTTTTTT

length: 18
J: TRBJ2-5
D: TRBD1
size: NA
V: TRBV24-1
CDR3: CATSDLQGGQGGKETQYF
DNA: TGTGCCACCAGTGATTTGCAGGGGGGACAGGGAGGGAAAGAGACCCAGTACTTC

length: 13
J: TRBJ1-1
D: TRBD1
size: few
V: TRBV29-1
CDR3: CSARGQGGGGAFF
DNA: TGCAGCGCTCGAGGACAGGGGGGAGGTGGAGCTTTCTTT

length: 15
J: TRBJ1-1
D: TRBD1
size: NA
V: TRBV5-1
CDR3: CASSLVYRGNTEAFF
DNA: TGCGCCAGCAGCTTGGTGTACAGGGGGAACACTGAAGCTTTCTTT

length: 15
J: TRBJ2-7
D: NA
size: NA
V: TRBV5-6
CDR3: CASSFRQGYVAEQYF
DNA: TGTGCCAGCAGCTTCAGGCAGGGTTATGTCGCCGAGCAGTACTTC

length: 15
J: TRBJ2-3
D: TRBD2
size: few
V: TRBV20-1
CDR3: CRVAGGAGVTDTQYF
DNA: TGCAGGGTCGCTGGTGGAGCGGGGGTCACAGATACGCAGTATTTT

length: 17
J: TRBJ1-5
D: TRBD1
size: many
V: TRBV7-8
CDR3: CASSTKPGQGLNQPQHF
DNA: TGTGCCAGCAGCACTAAACCGGGACAGGGTTTGAATCAGCCCCAGCATTTT

length: 11
J: TRBJ2-7
D: NA
size: few
V: TRBV20-1
CDR3: CSARGVAEQYF
DNA: TGCAGTGCTAGAGGGGTAGCCGAGCAGTACTTC

length: 15
J: TRBJ2-2
D: NA
size: NA
V: TRBV7-2
CDR3: CASSSAWRYTGELFF
DNA: TGTGCCAGCAGCTCCGCCTGGAGATACACCGGGGAGCTGTTTTTT

length: 16
J: TRBJ2-3
D: TRBD2
size: NA
V: TRBV5-1
CDR3: CASSPGLASYTDTQYF
DNA: TGCGCCAGCAGCCCAGGACTAGCAAGTTACACAGATACGCAGTATTTT

length: 14
J: TRBJ1-1
D: TRBD1
size: few
V: TRBV29-1
CDR3: CSVERTGEGTEAFF
DNA: TGCAGCGTTGAGAGGACAGGGGAAGGGACTGAAGCTTTCTTT

length: 14
J: TRBJ2-1
D: TRBD1
size: NA
V: TRBV5-1
CDR3: CASRSGGSGNEQFF
DNA: TGCGCCAGCAGGTCAGGGGGCTCTGGCAATGAGCAGTTCTTC

length: 12
J: TRBJ2-2
D: NA
size: few
V: TRBV12-3/TRBV12-4
CDR3: CASRSHSGELFF
DNA: TGTGCCAGCAGATCCCATTCCGGGGAGCTGTTTTTT

length: 14
J: TRBJ2-3
D: TRBD1
size: many
V: TRBV6-5
CDR3: CASSSGQTTDTQYF
DNA: TGTGCCAGCAGTTCGGGACAGACCACAGATACGCAGTATTTT

length: 16
J: TRBJ1-6
D: NA
size: NA
V: TRBV12-3/TRBV12-4
CDR3: CASSLEGWGHDSPLHF
DNA: TGTGCCAGCAGTTTAGAGGGATGGGGGCATGATTCACCCCTCCACTTT

length: 15
J: TRBJ2-2
D: NA
size: NA
V: TRBV28
CDR3: CASSLWLQDTGELFF
DNA: TGTGCCAGCAGTTTATGGTTACAAGACACCGGGGAGCTGTTTTTT

length: 15
J: TRBJ2-5
D: NA
size: NA
V: TRBV7-9
CDR3: CASTLAATSQETQYF
DNA: TGTGCCAGCACCTTAGCGGCCACGTCCCAAGAGACCCAGTACTTC

length: 14
J: TRBJ1-6
D: NA
size: few
V: TRBV2
CDR3: CASSDMMAKSPLHF
DNA: TGTGCCAGCAGTGACATGATGGCGAAGTCACCCCTCCACTTT

length: 14
J: TRBJ2-6
D: NA
size: NA
V: TRBV12-3/TRBV12-4
CDR3: CASTVSSGANVLTF
DNA: TGTGCCAGCACTGTAAGCTCTGGGGCCAACGTCCTGACTTTC

length: 12
J: TRBJ2-1
D: TRBD2
size: NA
V: TRBV29-1
CDR3: CSATSTSPQQFF
DNA: TGCAGCGCCACATCGACTAGCCCTCAGCAGTTCTTC

length: 13
J: TRBJ2-1
D: NA
size: few
V: TRBV4-3
CDR3: CASSPERDNEQFF
DNA: TGCGCCAGCAGCCCTGAGAGGGACAATGAGCAGTTCTTC

length: 11
J: TRBJ2-1
D: NA
size: NA
V: TRBV7-9
CDR3: CAAGRWNEQFF
DNA: TGTGCCGCGGGTAGGTGGAATGAGCAGTTCTTC

length: 16
J: TRBJ1-6
D: NA
size: NA
V: TRBV18
CDR3: CASSPEMGRLNSPLHF
DNA: TGTGCCAGCTCACCAGAGATGGGACGGCTCAATTCACCCCTCCACTTT

length: 13
J: TRBJ2-5
D: NA
size: NA
V: TRBV4-3
CDR3: CASSQNLQETQYF
DNA: TGCGCCAGCAGCCAAAACTTACAAGAGACCCAGTACTTC

length: 16
J: TRBJ1-1
D: NA
size: NA
V: TRBV28
CDR3: CASSLRPGPRDTEAFF
DNA: TGTGCCAGCAGTTTACGCCCCGGGCCTAGGGACACTGAAGCTTTCTTT

length: 14
J: TRBJ2-1
D: NA
size: once
V: TRBV30
CDR3: CAWSVDGRYNEQFF
DNA: TGTGCCTGGAGTGTGGATGGACGGTACAATGAGCAGTTCTTC

length: 14
J: TRBJ1-2
D: NA
size: few
V: TRBV6-1
CDR3: CASRPPWGRGGYTF
DNA: TGTGCCAGCAGACCCCCCTGGGGGCGGGGTGGCTACACCTTC

length: 15
J: TRBJ2-1
D: TRBD2
size: NA
V: TRBV13
CDR3: CASSLGPAGINEQFF
DNA: TGTGCCAGCAGCTTAGGTCCAGCGGGGATCAATGAGCAGTTCTTC

length: 16
J: TRBJ2-7
D: TRBD2
size: few
V: TRBV7-6
CDR3: CASSLGPAGGGYEQYF
DNA: TGTGCCAGCAGCTTAGGTCCTGCGGGAGGAGGGTACGAGCAGTACTTC

length: 15
J: TRBJ2-2
D: NA
size: NA
V: TRBV11-2
CDR3: CASSLAGHHTGELFF
DNA: TGTGCCAGCAGCTTAGCGGGACATCACACCGGGGAGCTGTTTTTT

length: 16
J: TRBJ1-5
D: NA
size: few
V: TRBV3-1
CDR3: CASSQDLVSNPQPQHF
DNA: TGTGCCAGCAGCCAAGATCTAGTCAGCAACCCCCAGCCCCAGCATTTT

length: 15
J: TRBJ2-7
D: NA
size: NA
V: TRBV5-6
CDR3: CASSPPPMLLAEQYF
DNA: TGTGCCAGCAGCCCCCCCCCAATGCTGCTTGCCGAGCAGTACTTC

length: 17
J: TRBJ1-2
D: TRBD1
size: few
V: TRBV4-3
CDR3: CASSQDWGTGGIYGYTF
DNA: TGCGCCAGCAGCCAAGATTGGGGGACAGGGGGCATCTATGGCTACACCTTC

length: 12
J: TRBJ2-2
D: NA
size: few
V: TRBV30
CDR3: CATDTNTGELFF
DNA: TGTGCCACTGACACGAACACCGGGGAGCTGTTTTTT

length: 16
J: TRBJ2-1
D: TRBD2
size: NA
V: TRBV20-1
CDR3: CSALPRSSGGYNEQFF
DNA: TGCAGTGCCCTACCCCGTTCTAGCGGGGGGTACAATGAGCAGTTCTTC

length: 19
J: TRBJ2-1
D: NA
size: few
V: TRBV28
CDR3: CASSFPSSSESSSYNEQFF
DNA: TGTGCCAGCAGTTTCCCCTCCTCTAGCGAGAGTAGCTCCTACAATGAGCAGTTCTTC

length: 11
J: TRBJ2-1
D: NA
size: few
V: TRBV20-1
CDR3: CSGGVYNEQFF
DNA: TGCAGTGGCGGGGTCTACAATGAGCAGTTCTTC

length: 16
J: TRBJ2-1
D: NA
size: many
V: TRBV24-1
CDR3: CATSDLVAPAGHEQFF
DNA: TGTGCCACCAGTGATTTGGTGGCCCCCGCTGGCCATGAGCAGTTCTTC